What follows are 10 T cell receptor beta chains derived from one specimen sequenced in a study of T-cell memory formation after mild COVID-19. Each CDR3 protein is one row after TCRdb ran MiXCR on the 5' RACE reads. The sample consists of approximately 210,000 distinct CDR3 sequences, around 18% of them appearing once. Material for sequencing was PBMCs or a T cell subset sorted from them (not recorded which). All receptors derive from an adult woman who had mild COVID-19 (a few samples of this study predate the infection). Cell type and time point are not known.

In this sample, this clonotype turned up a few times. The rearrangement links TRBV12-3 or TRBV12-4 to TRBJ2-1; TRBD2 is a possible D gene (6 bases). The ends were cut back, 6 bases at V and 8 bases at J, with 17 bases in the middle. This CDR3 is 14 amino acids long. The CDR3: CASSVSGWGDEQFF. In DNA, the CDR3 is TGTGCCAGCAGCGTCAGCGGGTGGGGGGATGAGCAGTTCTTC.

A few counts support this clonotype. The V gene is TRBV7-6, the J gene TRBJ2-2, with D tentatively TRBD1 or TRBD2 (6 bases each). This CDR3 has 16 residues. Per the germline V gene, CDR1 is SGHVS and CDR2 is FNYEAQ. V was trimmed by 3 bases and J by 5 bases, leaving 16 bases between them. Here the CDR3 DNA reads TGTGCCAGCAGCTTGGGACGGGGGCGAGGAACCGGGGAGCTGTTTTTT. Encoded protein: CASSLGRGRGTGELFF.

This rearrangement joins TRBV30 to TRBJ2-5; 9 bases line up with TRBD1. CDR3 length: 13 residues. Germline CDR1 is GTSNPN and CDR2 is SVGIG (reference sequence). With 2 bases clipped from V and 9 bases from J, the junction kept 7 bases outside the gene matches. As DNA, the CDR3 is TGTGCCTGGAGTCTACAGGGGGCGCGGGCCCAGTACTTC. Protein product: CAWSLQGARAQYF.

The chain combines TRBV27 with TRBJ1-2, with D possibly matching TRBD1 (6 bases). The CDR3 length is 16 residues. The V end lost 8 bases, the J end lost 5 bases, and 24 bases lay between the germline ends. Germline V gene data show CDR1 as MNHEY and CDR2 as SMNVEV (reference sequence). Written as DNA, the CDR3 is TGTGCCAGCGGAAGAGGGGGGGCGCGGATTGATTATGGCTACACCTTC. Its translation: CASGRGGARIDYGYTF.

The chain uses TRBV15 and TRBJ2-5; 7 nucleotides align to TRBD1. The CDR3 is made up of 15 amino acids. Unmatched junction bases numbered 11, after V lost 5 bases and J lost 5 bases. CDR1 is LNHNV and CDR2 is YYDKDF in the germline V gene (reference sequence). This CDR3 reads CATSRGRQGTETQYF. As DNA, the CDR3 is TGTGCCACCAGCCGAGGGAGACAGGGTACGGAGACCCAGTACTTC.

This clonotype was seen only a few times. The chain uses TRBV7-2 and TRBJ1-6; D not certain. V dropped 1 base and J dropped 10 bases, with 8 bases sitting between them. The CDR3 consists of 13 residues. Per the germline V gene, CDR1 is SGHTA and CDR2 is FQGNSA. DNA for the CDR3: TGTGCCAGCAGCTTAGATGGGGTATCACCCCTCCACTTT. Translation gives CASSLDGVSPLHF.

This clonotype was recorded a few times. This sequence joins TRBV20-1 and TRBJ2-1; 8 bases match TRBD2. Trimming took 5 bases from V and 8 from J; bases not matched to a gene: 11. The CDR3 is 14 amino acids. The germline V gene encodes CDR1 DFQATT and CDR2 SNEGSKA (reference sequence). CDR3 DNA: TGCAGTGCTTGCAGGACTAGCTTGCCGGATGAGCAGTTCTTC. It translates to CSACRTSLPDEQFF.

This chain joins TRBV2 and TRBJ1-1; 7 nucleotides align to TRBD1. Germline loops: CDR1 SNHLY, CDR2 FYNNEI. Trimming cost V 5 bases and J 10 bases; bases outside gene matches: 7. This CDR3 has 12 residues. The CDR3 is CASSMTGSGAFF. The CDR3 region has the DNA TGTGCCAGCAGTATGACAGGGTCGGGAGCTTTCTTT.

In its sample, this clonotype was seen many times. The rearrangement joins TRBV12-3 or TRBV12-4 to TRBJ2-4, with 8 nucleotides matching TRBD1. V lost 3 bases and J lost 0; bases outside the gene matches: 4. The CDR3 spans 16 residues. CDR3 coding DNA: TGTGCCAGCAGTTTCGCAGGGGGCTTAGCCAAAAACATTCAGTACTTC. Residues: CASSFAGGLAKNIQYF.

The V call is TRBV5-6, the J call TRBJ1-6; D gene ambiguous. Looked up from germline, CDR1 is SGHDT and CDR2 is YYEEEE. The CDR3 contains 15 residues. V gave up 3 bases and J gave up 14 bases, with 21 bases separating them. CDR3 in amino acids: CASSSTRQAPGALHF. The CDR3 DNA follows: TGTGCCAGCAGCTCGACGCGGCAGGCCCCCGGGGCCCTCCACTTT. The full variable domain, completed using reference TRBV5-6 and TRBJ1-6, is DAGVTQSPTHLIKTRGQQVTLRCSPKSGHDTVSWYQQALGQGPQFIFQYYEEEERQRGNFPDRFSGHQFPNYSSELNVNALLLGDSALYLCASSSTRQAPGALHFGNGTRLTVT.